Following are 11 T cell receptor beta chains from one sample sequenced in a study of shared clonotypes between healthy human individuals. Assay: immunoSEQ multiplex PCR; the TCRdb copy retains only in-frame clones and omits some. The sample includes hundreds of thousands of clones, around 67% seen only once; the top ten take 9% to 12%. Sequenced material: memory CD4+ T cells sorted from blood. Subset indicated: CD45RA-negative fraction. The receptors here all came from a man aged 25-40 years in good health.

J is TRBJ2-7 and V is TRBV11-2, with unresolved D. With 4 bases removed from V and 1 base from J, the gap between germline ends came to 11 bases. The CDR3 covers 14 residues. Germline CDR1 SGHAT, CDR2 FQNNGV. The CDR3 DNA follows: TGTGCCAGCAGCTCGAGGAGCGATTCCTACGAGCAGTACTTC. This gives the protein CASSSRSDSYEQYF.

This sequence joins TRBV7-8 and TRBJ2-5, with D possibly matching TRBD2 (6 bases). The CDR3 consists of 13 residues. Germline CDR1 and CDR2: SGHVS and FQNEAQ. Between the trimmed V and J ends, which lost 5 bases and 7 bases, there was a span of 14 bases. The CDR3 sequence is CASSPPLGGTQYF. Here the CDR3 DNA reads TGTGCCAGCAGCCCACCCTTGGGGGGGACCCAGTACTTC.

This clone occurred a few times. V usage is TRBV7-6 and J usage is TRBJ1-1, with 8 bases identical to TRBD1. V gave up 5 bases and J gave up 4 bases; unmatched junction bases: 9. The germline CDR1 and CDR2 sequences are SGHVS and FNYEAQ. The CDR3 has 15 residues. CDR3 protein: CASSKMQGASTEAFF. CDR3 DNA: TGTGCCAGCAGCAAAATGCAGGGGGCAAGCACTGAAGCTTTCTTT.

The rearrangement links TRBV5-4 to TRBJ1-2; the D is unclear. V lost 7 bases and J 6 bases, leaving 13 bases between the germline ends. The CDR3 extends over 12 amino acids. Germline lookup yields CDR1 SGHNT and CDR2 YYREEE (reference sequence). The CDR3 region is CASSTAGDGYTF. The CDR3 coding sequence is TGTGCCAGCTCCACGGCCGGGGATGGCTACACCTTC. Drawing the rest from reference TRBV5-4 and TRBJ1-2, the complete variable domain is ETGVTQSPTHLIKTRGQQVTLRCSSQSGHNTVSWYQQALGQGPQFIFQYYREEENGRGNFPPRFSGLQFPNYSSELNVNALELDDSALYLCASSTAGDGYTFGSGTRLTVV.

This clone showed up many times. The chain has TRBV14 and TRBJ2-1; a possible D gene is TRBD1 (5 bases). This CDR3 spans 15 amino acids. With 0 bases removed from V and 4 bases from J, the gap between germline ends came to 10 bases. Looked up from germline, CDR1 is SGHDN and CDR2 is FVKESK. CDR3 nucleotides: TGTGCCAGCAGCCAAGAAACAGGTCCTTACAATGAGCAGTTCTTC. Amino acids: CASSQETGPYNEQFF.

The rearrangement links TRBV19 to TRBJ2-1; D unclear. This CDR3 is 13 amino acids long. V was trimmed by 10 bases and J by 2 bases, leaving 12 bases between them. Germline V gives CDR1 LNHDA, CDR2 SQIVND (reference sequence). The CDR3 reads CATYGSTYNEQFF. CDR3 coding DNA: TGTGCCACCTACGGGTCGACCTACAATGAGCAGTTCTTC.

V and J are TRBV5-8 and TRBJ2-3, with 7 positions matching TRBD2. This CDR3 is built from 17 residues. The V gene end was trimmed by 4 bases and the J gene end by 4 bases; junction bases not matched to a gene: 15. Per germline, CDR1 SGHTS and CDR2 YDEGEE. The CDR3: CASSLVAGFSRADTQYF. The CDR3 bases are TGTGCCAGCAGCCTTGTAGCGGGTTTCTCCAGGGCAGATACGCAGTATTTT.

This rearrangement joins TRBV11-2 to TRBJ1-1, with unresolved D. Germline V gene data show CDR1 as SGHAT and CDR2 as FQNNGV. The CDR3 sequence is 15 residues long. Trimming removed 0 bases at V and 5 bases at J, with 13 bases between. CDR3 nucleotide sequence: TGTGCCAGCAGCTTAGATGTTGCGGGAAGGACTGAAGCTTTCTTT. Amino acids: CASSLDVAGRTEAFF. Using reference TRBV11-2 and TRBJ1-1 for the parts outside the CDR3, the full variable domain is EAGVAQSPRYKIIEKRQSVAFWCNPISGHATLYWYQQILGQGPKLLIQFQNNGVVDDSQLPKDRFSAERLKGVDSTLKIQPAKLEDSAVYLCASSLDVAGRTEAFFGQGTRLTVV.

The chain joins TRBV5-4 to TRBJ1-2; maybe TRBD1 (5 bases). Germline CDR1 is SGHNT and CDR2 is YYREEE (reference sequence). The CDR3 has 14 amino acids. The germline V and J ends were trimmed by 0 bases and 4 bases, with 10 bases remaining between them. CDR3 nucleotide sequence: TGTGCCAGCAGCTTGGCTTGGGGCGGCTATGGCTACACCTTC. Its protein product is CASSLAWGGYGYTF.

This clone occurred once. The chain combines TRBV19 with TRBJ2-3; D ambiguous. The V gene's germline CDR1 is LNHDA and CDR2 SQIVND (reference sequence). The CDR3 has 13 amino acids. The germline V and J ends were trimmed by 7 bases and 0 bases, with 8 bases remaining between them. The CDR3 sequence is CASKVQSTDTQYF. The CDR3 bases are TGTGCCAGTAAGGTACAGAGCACAGATACGCAGTATTTT.

The chain carries TRBV5-1 and TRBJ1-5; D is undetermined. The length of the CDR3 is 15 residues. V dropped 0 bases and J dropped 1 base, with 8 bases sitting between them. CDR1 and CDR2 (germline): SGHRS, YFSETQ. DNA for the CDR3: TGCGCCAGCAGCTTGGGAATGGGAAGCAATCAGCCCCAGCATTTT. Its translation: CASSLGMGSNQPQHF.